Reported below is one T cell receptor beta chain. These data come from a study of technical replicates of blood from a few donors. The data were produced by immunoSEQ multiplex PCR, yet TCRdb's version contains in-frame clones alone and is incomplete. The repertoire has about 88,000 clones, 92% of them found once; the top ten carry under 0.3%. CDR1 and CDR2 from the germline V gene are SGHVS and FQNEAQ. V dropped 0 bases and J dropped 5; count of bases not matched to a gene: 0. The CDR3 covers 13 residues. This TCR was sampled from a human donor in good health. Sequences were obtained from T cells isolated from PBMCs. The chain joins TRBV7-8 to TRBJ2-5; 7 bases match TRBD2. CDR3 residues: CASSLAGGETQYF. The CDR3 DNA sequence: TGTGCCAGCAGCTTAGCGGGGGGGGAGACCCAGTACTTC.